This T cell receptor (beta chain) was profiled in a study of blood T cell repertoires in COVID-19 (dated by TCRdb to 2018 to 2021). Broadly, across the study: Samples from collaborators originated in the United States, Italy and Spain and spanned both the acute and convalescent phases of COVID-19. Where available, HLA class I and class II types were obtained from metadata supplied by the sample provider rather than from assay-based typing. Samples were obtained from the ongoing ImmuneRACE study (first 160 participants) and from over 1,000 subjects provided by 6 global collaborators. The repertoires were made available in a free public database intended to serve as a resource for research on the immune response to SARS-CoV-2. A de-identified subject ID, COVID-19 status, age in years and sex were almost always included in the sample metadata. The material from the prospective study consisted of cDNA or gDNA derived from T cells, B-cell-depleted T cells, or PBMCs. The dataset comprised deeply sampled blood TCRbeta repertoires from subjects exposed to, actively infected with, or recovered from COVID-19.

Overall study outcomes, separate from this receptor: The quantity of clinical and demographic metadata differed by source and by participant and was supplied without curation.

Enrolling through a virtual design, the prospective study's participants ranged in age from roughly 18 to 90 years and lived across 24 United States geographic areas. In the prospective study, participants were assigned to cohorts based on the clinical history participants reported in a screening survey and a study questionnaire. For ImmuneRACE Cohort 3, a participant was defined as recovered based on two consecutive negative NP/OP PCR tests, clearance by a healthcare professional, or resolution of symptoms. Each participant in the prospective study had whole blood, serum and a nasopharyngeal or oropharyngeal swab collected by mobile phlebotomists. Prospective study participants could optionally give additional blood draws and questionnaires over an approximately 2-month period. Blood samples from the prospective study were shipped frozen or at room temperature prior to DNA extraction. TCRbeta CDR3 regions were amplified from genomic DNA by means of the immunoSEQ Assay, a bias-controlled multiplex PCR. Concerning the study's data processing: The number of nucleated cells in each sample was estimated by amplification of reference gene primers within the assay. To quantify the absolute abundance of each unique TCRbeta CDR3 rearrangement, sequence reads were collapsed and filtered. For each sample, productive Simpson clonality was calculated by taking the square root of Simpson's diversity index across productive rearrangements. The clones in this table, taken by TCRdb from immuneACCESS, are in-frame only. Not every clone is retained; where verified, under half of the shortfall comes from an unresolved V gene, and the cause of the rest is unknown. The V and J calls and clone size come from that table; D and trimming were worked out from the DNA. The sample table contains 430,000 or so clones; only one count was recorded for over 75% of them. The top ten clones comprise approximately 1.8% of the sample.

About this clone: This receptor's antigen is unknown. No much larger clonotype is one base removed from it; base qualities were not supplied.

In the germline V gene, CDR1 corresponds to LGHNA and CDR2 to YSLEER. The CDR3 goes from the cysteine to the phenylalanine over 15 residues. The DNA shown is the 45-base CDR3, in frame from base 1. Between the V and J ends, shortened by 5 bases and 8 bases respectively, the junction contains 21 bases. Recombination linked TRBV4-3 to TRBJ1-2; there is no confident call for the D gene. This TCR was sampled from a middle-aged woman who had recovered from COVID-19. Sequenced input: PBMCs or T cells enriched from blood (not recorded which). The nucleotide sequence reads as follows: TGCGCCAGCAGCATACCTACTGGGAGTAAAAGAGGCTACACCTTC. This yields the protein CASSIPTGSKRGYTF.